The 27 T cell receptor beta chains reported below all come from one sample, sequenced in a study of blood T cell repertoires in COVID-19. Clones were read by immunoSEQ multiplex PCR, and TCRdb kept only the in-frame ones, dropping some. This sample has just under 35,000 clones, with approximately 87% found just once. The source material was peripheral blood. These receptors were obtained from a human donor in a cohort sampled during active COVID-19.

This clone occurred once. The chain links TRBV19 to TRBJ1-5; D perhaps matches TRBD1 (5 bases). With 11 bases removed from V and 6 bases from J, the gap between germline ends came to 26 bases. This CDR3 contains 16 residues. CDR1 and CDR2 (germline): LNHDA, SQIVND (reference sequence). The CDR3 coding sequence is TGTGCCTCTGACCGGGTGGAGGGGAGTGGCAGTCAGCCCCAGCATTTT. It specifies CASDRVEGSGSQPQHF. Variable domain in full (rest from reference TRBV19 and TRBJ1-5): DGGITQSPKYLFRKEGQNVTLSCEQNLNHDAMYWYRQDPGQGLRLIYYSQIVNDFQKGDIAEGYSVSREKKESFPLTVTSAQKNPTAFYLCASDRVEGSGSQPQHFGDGTRLSIL.

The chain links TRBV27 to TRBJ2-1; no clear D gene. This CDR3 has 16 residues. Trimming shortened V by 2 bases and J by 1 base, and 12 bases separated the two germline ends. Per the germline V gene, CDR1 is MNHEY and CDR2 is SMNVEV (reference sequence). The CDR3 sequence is CASSLTTSGSYNEQFF. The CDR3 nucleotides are TGTGCCAGCAGTTTAACTACGTCCGGGTCCTACAATGAGCAGTTCTTC.

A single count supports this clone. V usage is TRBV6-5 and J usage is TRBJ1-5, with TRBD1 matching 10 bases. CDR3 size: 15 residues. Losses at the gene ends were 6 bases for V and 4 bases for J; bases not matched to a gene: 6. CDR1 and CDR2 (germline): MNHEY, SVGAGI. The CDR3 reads CASRPGTGVNQPQHF. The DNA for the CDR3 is TGTGCCAGCAGGCCCGGGACAGGGGTTAATCAGCCCCAGCATTTT.

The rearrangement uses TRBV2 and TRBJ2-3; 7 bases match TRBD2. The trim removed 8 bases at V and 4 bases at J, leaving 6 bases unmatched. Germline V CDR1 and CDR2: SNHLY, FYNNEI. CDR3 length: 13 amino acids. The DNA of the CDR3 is TGTGCCAGCGGGGGGAGGGGTGCAGATACGCAGTATTTT. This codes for CASGGRGADTQYF.

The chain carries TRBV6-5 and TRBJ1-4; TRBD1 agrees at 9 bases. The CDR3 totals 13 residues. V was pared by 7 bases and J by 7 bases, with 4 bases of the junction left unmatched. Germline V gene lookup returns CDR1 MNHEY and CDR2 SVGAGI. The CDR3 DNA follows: TGTGCCAGCACCCAGACAGGGGGTGAAAAACTGTTTTTT. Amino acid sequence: CASTQTGGEKLFF.

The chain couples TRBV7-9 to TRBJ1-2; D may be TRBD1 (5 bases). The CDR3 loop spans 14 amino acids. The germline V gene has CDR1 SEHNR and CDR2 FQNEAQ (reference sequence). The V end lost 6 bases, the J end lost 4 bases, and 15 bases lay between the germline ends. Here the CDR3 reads CASSYQSGFYGYTF. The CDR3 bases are TGTGCCAGCAGTTACCAGTCAGGGTTCTATGGCTACACCTTC.

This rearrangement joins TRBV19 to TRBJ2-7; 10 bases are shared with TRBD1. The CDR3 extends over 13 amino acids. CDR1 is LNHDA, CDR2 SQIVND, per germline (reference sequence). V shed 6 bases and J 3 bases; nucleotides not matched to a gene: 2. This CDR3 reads CASSRDRGYEQYF. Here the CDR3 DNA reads TGTGCCAGTAGCAGGGACAGGGGCTACGAGCAGTACTTC.

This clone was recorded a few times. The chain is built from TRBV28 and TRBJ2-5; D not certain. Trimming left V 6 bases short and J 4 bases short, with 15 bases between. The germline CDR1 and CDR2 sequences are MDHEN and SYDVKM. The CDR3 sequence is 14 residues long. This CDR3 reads CASSLRVPPETQYF. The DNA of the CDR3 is TGTGCCAGCAGCCTCCGGGTACCCCCAGAGACCCAGTACTTC.

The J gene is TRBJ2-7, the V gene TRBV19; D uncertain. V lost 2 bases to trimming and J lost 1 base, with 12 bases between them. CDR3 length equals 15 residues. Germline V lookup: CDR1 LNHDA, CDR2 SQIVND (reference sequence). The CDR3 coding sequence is TGTGCCAGTAGTATACAGGCGACAATATCCTACGAGCAGTACTTC. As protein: CASSIQATISYEQYF.

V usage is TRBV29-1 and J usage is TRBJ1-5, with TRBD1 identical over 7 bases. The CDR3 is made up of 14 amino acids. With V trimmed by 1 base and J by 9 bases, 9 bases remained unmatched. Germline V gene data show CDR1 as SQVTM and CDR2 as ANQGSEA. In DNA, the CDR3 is TGCAGCGTTGAAGGGGCAGGGGGGAGTGGGCCCCAGCATTTT. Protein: CSVEGAGGSGPQHF. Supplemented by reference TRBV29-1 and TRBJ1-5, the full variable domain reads SAVISQKPSRDICQRGTSLTIQCQVDSQVTMMFWYRQQPGQSLTLIATANQGSEATYESGFVIDKFPISRPNLTFSTLTVSNMSPEDSSIYLCSVEGAGGSGPQHFGDGTRLSIL.

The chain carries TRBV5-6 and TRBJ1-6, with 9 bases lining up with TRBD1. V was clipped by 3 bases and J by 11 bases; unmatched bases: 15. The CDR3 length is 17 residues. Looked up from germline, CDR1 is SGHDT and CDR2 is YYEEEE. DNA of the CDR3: TGTGCCAGCAGCTCCTCTTTTTTGGGACAGGGAAGACCACCCCTCCACTTT. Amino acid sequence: CASSSSFLGQGRPPLHF.

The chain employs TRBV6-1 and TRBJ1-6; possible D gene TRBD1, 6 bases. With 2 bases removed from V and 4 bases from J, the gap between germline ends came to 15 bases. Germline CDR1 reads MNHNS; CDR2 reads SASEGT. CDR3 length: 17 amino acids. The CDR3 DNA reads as TGTGCCAGCAGTGAAAGATCGCCAGGGGAATATAATTCACCCCTCCACTTT. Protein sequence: CASSERSPGEYNSPLHF.

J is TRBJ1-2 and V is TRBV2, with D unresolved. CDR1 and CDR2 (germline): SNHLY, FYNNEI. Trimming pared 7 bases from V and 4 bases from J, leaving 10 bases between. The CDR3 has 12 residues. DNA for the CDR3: TGTGCCAGCAACGGGGATGGCTATGGCTACACCTTC. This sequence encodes CASNGDGYGYTF.

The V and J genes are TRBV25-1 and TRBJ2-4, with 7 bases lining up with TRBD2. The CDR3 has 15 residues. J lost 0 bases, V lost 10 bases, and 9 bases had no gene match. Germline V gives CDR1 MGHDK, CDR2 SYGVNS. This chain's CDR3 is CAKKERDLAKNIQYF. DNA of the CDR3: TGTGCCAAGAAGGAGCGGGACTTAGCCAAAAACATTCAGTACTTC. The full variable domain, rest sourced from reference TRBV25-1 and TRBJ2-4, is EADIYQTPRYLVIGTGKKITLECSQTMGHDKMYWYQQDPGMELHLIHYSYGVNSTEKGDLSSESTVSRIRTEHFPLTLESARPSHTSQYLCAKKERDLAKNIQYFGAGTRLSVL.

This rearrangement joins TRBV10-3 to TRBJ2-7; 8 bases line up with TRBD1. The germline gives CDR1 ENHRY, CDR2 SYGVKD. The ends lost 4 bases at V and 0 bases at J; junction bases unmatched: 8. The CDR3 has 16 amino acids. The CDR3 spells CAISGRTGLDSYEQYF. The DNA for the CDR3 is TGTGCCATCAGTGGCCGGACAGGGTTGGACTCCTACGAGCAGTACTTC.

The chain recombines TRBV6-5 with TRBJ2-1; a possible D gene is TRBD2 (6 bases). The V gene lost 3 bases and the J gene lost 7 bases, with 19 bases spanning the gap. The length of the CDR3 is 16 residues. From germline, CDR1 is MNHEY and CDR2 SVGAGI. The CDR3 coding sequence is TGTGCCAGCAGTTATGGCGGACGGGGGAATAGGAATGAGCAGTTCTTC. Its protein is CASSYGGRGNRNEQFF.

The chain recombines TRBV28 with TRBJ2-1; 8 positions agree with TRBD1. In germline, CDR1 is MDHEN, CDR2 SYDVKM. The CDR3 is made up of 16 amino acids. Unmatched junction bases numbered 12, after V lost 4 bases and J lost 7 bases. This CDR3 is CASSSSGTGRRNEQFF. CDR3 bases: TGTGCCAGCAGTTCATCCGGGACAGGTAGAAGAAATGAGCAGTTCTTC.

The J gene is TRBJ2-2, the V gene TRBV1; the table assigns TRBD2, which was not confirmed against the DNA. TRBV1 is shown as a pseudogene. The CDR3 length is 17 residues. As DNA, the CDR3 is TGCACCAGCAGCCAAGATAGAACGGGGGGCCAGAGCGGGGAGCTGTTTTTT. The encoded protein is CTSSQDRTGGQSGELFF.

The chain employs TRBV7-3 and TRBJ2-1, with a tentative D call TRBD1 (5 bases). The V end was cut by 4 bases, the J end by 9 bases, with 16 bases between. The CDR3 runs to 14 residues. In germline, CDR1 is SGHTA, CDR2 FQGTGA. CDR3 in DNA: TGTGCCAGCAGCTCCCACCCCACAGGTAGTGAGCAGTTCTTC. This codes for CASSSHPTGSEQFF. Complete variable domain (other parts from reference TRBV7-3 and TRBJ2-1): GAGVSQTPSNKVTEKGKYVELRCDPISGHTALYWYRQSLGQGPEFLIYFQGTGAADDSGLPNDRFFAVRPEGSVSTLKIQRTERGDSAVYLCASSSHPTGSEQFFGPGTRLTVL.

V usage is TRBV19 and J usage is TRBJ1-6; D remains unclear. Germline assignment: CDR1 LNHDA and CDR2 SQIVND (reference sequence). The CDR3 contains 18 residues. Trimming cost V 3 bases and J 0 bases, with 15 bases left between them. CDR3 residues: CASSIARFGGSYNSPLHF. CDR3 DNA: TGTGCCAGTAGTATCGCACGGTTCGGCGGCTCCTATAATTCACCCCTCCACTTT.

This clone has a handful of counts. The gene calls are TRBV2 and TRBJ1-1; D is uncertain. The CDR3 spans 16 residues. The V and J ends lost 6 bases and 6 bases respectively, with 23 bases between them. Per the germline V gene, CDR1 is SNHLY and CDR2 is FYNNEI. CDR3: CASREGRPSSSPEAFF. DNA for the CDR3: TGTGCCAGCAGGGAGGGCAGGCCGAGCTCCAGCCCTGAAGCTTTCTTT.

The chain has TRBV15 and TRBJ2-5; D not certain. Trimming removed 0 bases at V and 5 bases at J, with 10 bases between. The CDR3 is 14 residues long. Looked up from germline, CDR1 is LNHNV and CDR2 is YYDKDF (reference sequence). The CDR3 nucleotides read TGTGCCACCAGCAGAGACCCCGCAGCGGAGACCCAGTACTTC. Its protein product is CATSRDPAAETQYF.

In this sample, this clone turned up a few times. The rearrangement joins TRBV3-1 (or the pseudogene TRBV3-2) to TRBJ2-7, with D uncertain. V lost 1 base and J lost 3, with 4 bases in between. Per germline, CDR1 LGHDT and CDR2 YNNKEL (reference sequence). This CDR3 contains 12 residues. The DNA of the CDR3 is TGTGCCAGCAGCCAAGCGGGCTACGAGCAGTACTTC. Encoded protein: CASSQAGYEQYF.

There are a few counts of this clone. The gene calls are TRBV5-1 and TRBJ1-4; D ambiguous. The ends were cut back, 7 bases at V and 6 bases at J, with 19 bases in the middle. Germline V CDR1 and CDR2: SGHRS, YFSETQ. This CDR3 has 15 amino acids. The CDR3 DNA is TGCGCCAGCTCAACGTCGCTGGGCGGGGATGAAAAACTGTTTTTT. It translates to CASSTSLGGDEKLFF.

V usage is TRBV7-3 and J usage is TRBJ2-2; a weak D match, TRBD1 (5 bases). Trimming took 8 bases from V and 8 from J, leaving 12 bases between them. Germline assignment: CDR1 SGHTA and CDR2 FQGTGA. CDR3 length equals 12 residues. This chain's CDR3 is CASVQGVGELFF. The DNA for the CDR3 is TGTGCCAGCGTTCAAGGGGTTGGGGAGCTGTTTTTT.

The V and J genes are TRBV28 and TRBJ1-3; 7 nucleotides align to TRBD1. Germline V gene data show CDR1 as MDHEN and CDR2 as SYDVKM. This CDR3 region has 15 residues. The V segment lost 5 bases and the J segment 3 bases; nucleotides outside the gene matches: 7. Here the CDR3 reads CASSGGGLFGNTIYF. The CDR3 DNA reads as TGTGCCAGCAGTGGAGGGGGCTTATTTGGAAACACCATATATTTT.

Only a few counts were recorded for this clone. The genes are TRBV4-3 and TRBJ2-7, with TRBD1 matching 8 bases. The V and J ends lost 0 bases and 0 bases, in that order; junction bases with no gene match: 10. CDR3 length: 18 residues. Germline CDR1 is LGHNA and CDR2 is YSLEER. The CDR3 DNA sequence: TGCGCCAGCAGCCAAGATCGGGTGACAGGGGTGAACTCCTACGAGCAGTACTTC. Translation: CASSQDRVTGVNSYEQYF.